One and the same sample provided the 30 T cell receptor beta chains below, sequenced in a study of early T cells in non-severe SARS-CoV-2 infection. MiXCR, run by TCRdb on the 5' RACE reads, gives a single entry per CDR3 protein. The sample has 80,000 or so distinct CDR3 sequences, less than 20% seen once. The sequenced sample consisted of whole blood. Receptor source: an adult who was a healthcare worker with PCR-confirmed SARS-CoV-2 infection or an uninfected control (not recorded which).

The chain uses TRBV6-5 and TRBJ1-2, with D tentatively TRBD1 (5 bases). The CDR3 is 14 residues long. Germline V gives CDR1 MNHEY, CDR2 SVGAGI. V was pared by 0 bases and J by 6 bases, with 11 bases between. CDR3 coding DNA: TGTGCCAGCAGTTACTCGGAAGGGGCGGATGGCTACACCTTC. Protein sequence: CASSYSEGADGYTF.

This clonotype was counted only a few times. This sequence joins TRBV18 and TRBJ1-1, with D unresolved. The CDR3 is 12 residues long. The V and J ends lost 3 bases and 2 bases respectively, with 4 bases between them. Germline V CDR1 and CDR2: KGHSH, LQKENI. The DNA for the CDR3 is TGTGCCAGCTCACCGGGAAACACTGAAGCTTTCTTT. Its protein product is CASSPGNTEAFF.

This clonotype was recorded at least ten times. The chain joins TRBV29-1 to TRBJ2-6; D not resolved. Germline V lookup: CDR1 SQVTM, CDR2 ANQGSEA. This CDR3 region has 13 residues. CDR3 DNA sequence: TGCAGTACAGTGGCGACGGGGGCCAACGTCCTGACTTTC. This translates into CSTVATGANVLTF.

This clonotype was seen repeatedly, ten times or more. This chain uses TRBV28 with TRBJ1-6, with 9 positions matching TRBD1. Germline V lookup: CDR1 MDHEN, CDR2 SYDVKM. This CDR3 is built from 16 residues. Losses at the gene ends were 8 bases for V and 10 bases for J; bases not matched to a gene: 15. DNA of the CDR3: TGTGCCAGCGGATCACTAAAGGGACAGGGAGTCTCACCCCTCCACTTT. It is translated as CASGSLKGQGVSPLHF.

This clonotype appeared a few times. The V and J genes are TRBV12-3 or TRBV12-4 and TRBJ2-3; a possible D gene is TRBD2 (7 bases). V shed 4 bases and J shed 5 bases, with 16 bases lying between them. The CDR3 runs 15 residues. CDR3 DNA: TGTGCCAGCAGTTGGGGGCGGGGGACGGGAGATACGCAGTATTTT. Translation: CASSWGRGTGDTQYF.

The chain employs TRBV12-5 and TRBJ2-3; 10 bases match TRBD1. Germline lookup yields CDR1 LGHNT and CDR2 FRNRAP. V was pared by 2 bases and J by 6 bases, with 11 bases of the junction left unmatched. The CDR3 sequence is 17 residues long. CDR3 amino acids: CASGLPRLRDRGDTQYF. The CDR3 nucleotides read TGTGCTAGTGGTTTGCCCAGACTCCGGGACAGGGGTGATACGCAGTATTTT.

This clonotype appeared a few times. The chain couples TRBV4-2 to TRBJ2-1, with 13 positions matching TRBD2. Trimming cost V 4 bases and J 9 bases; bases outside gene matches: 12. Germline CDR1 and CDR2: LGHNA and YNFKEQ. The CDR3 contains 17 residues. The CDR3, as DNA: TGTGCCAGCAGCCCTGGGACTAGCGGGGCCTTACAAACTGAGCAGTTCTTC. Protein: CASSPGTSGALQTEQFF.

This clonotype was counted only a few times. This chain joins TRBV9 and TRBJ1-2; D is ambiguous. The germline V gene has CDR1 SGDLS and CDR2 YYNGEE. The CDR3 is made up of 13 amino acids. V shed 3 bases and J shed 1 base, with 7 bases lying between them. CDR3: CASSGALNYGYTF. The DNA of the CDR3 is TGTGCCAGCAGCGGAGCCCTTAACTATGGCTACACCTTC.

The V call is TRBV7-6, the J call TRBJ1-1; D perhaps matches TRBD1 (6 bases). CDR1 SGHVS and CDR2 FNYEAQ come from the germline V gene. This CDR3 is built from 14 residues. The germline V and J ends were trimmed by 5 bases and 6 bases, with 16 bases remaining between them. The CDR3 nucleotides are TGTGCCAGCAGCCAACAGGGTGGCTTCCCTGAAGCTTTCTTT. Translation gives CASSQQGGFPEAFF.

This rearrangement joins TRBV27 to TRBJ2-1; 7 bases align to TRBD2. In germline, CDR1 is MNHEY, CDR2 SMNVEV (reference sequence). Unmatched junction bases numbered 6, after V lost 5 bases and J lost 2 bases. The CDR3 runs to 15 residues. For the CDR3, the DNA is TGTGCCAGCAGTCTGCTAGCGGTGACCTACAATGAGCAGTTCTTC. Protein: CASSLLAVTYNEQFF.

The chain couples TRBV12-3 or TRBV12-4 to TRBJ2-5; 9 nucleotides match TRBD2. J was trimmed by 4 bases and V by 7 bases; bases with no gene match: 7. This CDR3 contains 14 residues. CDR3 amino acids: CASTDYSGRETQYF. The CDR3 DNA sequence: TGTGCCAGCACCGACTATAGCGGGAGAGAGACCCAGTACTTC.

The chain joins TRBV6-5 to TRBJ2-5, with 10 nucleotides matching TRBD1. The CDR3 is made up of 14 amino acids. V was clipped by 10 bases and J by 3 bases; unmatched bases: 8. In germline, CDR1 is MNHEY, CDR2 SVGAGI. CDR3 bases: TGTGCCACCGGGGACAGGGGACCCAAAGAGACCCAGTACTTC. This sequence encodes CATGDRGPKETQYF.

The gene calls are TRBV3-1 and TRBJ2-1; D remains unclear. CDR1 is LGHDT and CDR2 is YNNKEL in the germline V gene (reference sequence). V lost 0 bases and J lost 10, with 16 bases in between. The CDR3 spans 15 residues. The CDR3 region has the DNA TGTGCCAGCAGCCAAGAAGGCCAGGCCCTCTGGGAGCAGTTCTTC. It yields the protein CASSQEGQALWEQFF.

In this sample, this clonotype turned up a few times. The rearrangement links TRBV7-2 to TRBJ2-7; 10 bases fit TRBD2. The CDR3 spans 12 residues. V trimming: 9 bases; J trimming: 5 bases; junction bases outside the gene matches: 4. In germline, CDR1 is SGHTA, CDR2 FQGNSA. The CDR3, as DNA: TGTGCCAGTGATAGCGGGAGGCACGAGCAGTACTTC. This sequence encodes CASDSGRHEQYF.

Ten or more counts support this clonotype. The CDR3 nucleotides read TGTGCCAGCAGCCTCCGTGGGACAGTTACCTACAATGAGCAGTTCTTC. This codes for CASSLRGTVTYNEQFF. The chain carries TRBV7-2 and TRBJ2-1; 7 bases are shared with TRBD1. CDR3 length equals 16 residues. The trim removed 5 bases at V and 2 bases at J, leaving 9 bases unmatched. Germline V gives CDR1 SGHTA, CDR2 FQGNSA.

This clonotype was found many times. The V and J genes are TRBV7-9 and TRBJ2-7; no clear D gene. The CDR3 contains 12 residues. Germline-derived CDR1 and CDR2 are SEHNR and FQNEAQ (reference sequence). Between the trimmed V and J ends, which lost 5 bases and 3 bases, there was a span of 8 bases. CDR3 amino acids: CASSASHYEQYF. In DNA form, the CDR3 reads TGTGCCAGCAGCGCCTCCCACTACGAGCAGTACTTC.

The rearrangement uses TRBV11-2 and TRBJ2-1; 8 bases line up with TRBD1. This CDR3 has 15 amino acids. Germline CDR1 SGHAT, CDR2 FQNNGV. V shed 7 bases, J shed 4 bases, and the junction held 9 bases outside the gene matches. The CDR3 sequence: CASTLTRTGYNEQFF. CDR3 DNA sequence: TGTGCCAGCACCCTAACCCGGACAGGGTACAATGAGCAGTTCTTC. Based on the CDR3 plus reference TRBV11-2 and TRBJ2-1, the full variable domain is EAGVAQSPRYKIIEKRQSVAFWCNPISGHATLYWYQQILGQGPKLLIQFQNNGVVDDSQLPKDRFSAERLKGVDSTLKIQPAKLEDSAVYLCASTLTRTGYNEQFFGPGTRLTVL.

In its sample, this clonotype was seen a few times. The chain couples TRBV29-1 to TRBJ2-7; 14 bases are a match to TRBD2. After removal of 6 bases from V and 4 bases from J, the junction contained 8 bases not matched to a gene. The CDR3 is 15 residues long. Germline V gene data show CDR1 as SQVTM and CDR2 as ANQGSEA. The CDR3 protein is CSVVRLAGGPYEQYF. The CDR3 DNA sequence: TGCAGCGTAGTGAGACTAGCGGGAGGGCCTTACGAGCAGTACTTC.

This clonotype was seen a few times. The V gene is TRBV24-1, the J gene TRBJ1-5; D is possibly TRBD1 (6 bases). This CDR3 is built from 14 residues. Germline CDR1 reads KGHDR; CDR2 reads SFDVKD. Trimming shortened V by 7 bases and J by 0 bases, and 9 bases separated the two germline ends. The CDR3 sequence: CATRGGGSNQPQHF. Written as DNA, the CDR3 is TGTGCCACCAGGGGAGGGGGTAGCAATCAGCCCCAGCATTTT.

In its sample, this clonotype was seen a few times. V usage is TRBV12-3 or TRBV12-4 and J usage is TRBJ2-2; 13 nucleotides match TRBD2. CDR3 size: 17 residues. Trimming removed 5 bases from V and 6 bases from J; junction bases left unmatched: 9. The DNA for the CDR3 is TGTGCCAGCAGTCCCTGGACTAGCGGGAGTGGGTCCGGGGAGCTGTTTTTT. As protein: CASSPWTSGSGSGELFF.

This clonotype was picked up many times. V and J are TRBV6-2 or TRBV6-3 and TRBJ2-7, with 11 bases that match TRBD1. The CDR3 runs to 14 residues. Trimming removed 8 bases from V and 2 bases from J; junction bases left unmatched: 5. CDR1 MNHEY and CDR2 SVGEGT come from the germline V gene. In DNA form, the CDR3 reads TGTGCCAGCGAACCGGGACAGGGGGCCTACGAGCAGTACTTC. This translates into CASEPGQGAYEQYF.

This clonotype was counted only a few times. CDR3 in DNA: TGTGCCAGCAGCCTACGCCTGACAGGGTCTGGGGCCAACGTCCTGACTTTC. It yields the protein CASSLRLTGSGANVLTF. This chain joins TRBV4-2 and TRBJ2-6; 7 bases align to TRBD1. From germline, CDR1 is LGHNA and CDR2 YNFKEQ. The junction had 7 bases not matched to a gene; V was cut back by 4 bases and J by 1 base. The CDR3 length is 17 residues.

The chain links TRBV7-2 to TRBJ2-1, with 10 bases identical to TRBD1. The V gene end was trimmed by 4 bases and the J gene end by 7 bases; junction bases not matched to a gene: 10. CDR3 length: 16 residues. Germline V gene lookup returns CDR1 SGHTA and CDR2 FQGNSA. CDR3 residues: CASSSRRGQGKNEQFF. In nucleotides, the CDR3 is TGTGCCAGCAGCTCAAGGCGGGGACAGGGGAAAAATGAGCAGTTCTTC.

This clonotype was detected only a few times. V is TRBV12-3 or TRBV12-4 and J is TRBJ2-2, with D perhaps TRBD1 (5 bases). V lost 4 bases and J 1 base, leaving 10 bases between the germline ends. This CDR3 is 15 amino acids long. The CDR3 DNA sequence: TGTGCCAGCAGTTCACAGGATGGGAACACCGGGGAGCTGTTTTTT. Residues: CASSSQDGNTGELFF.

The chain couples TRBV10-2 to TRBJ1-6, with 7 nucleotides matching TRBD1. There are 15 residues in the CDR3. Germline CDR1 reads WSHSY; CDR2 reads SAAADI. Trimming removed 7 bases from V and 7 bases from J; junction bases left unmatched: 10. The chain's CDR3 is CASMSWTGENSPLHF. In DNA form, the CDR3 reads TGCGCCAGCATGAGCTGGACAGGCGAGAATTCACCCCTCCACTTT.

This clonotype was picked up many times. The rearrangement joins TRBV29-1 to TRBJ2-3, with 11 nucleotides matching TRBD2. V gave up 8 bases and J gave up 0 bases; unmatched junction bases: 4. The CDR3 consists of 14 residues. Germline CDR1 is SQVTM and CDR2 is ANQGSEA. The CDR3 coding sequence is TGCAGCTTGACTAGCGGGACAAGCACAGATACGCAGTATTTT. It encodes CSLTSGTSTDTQYF.

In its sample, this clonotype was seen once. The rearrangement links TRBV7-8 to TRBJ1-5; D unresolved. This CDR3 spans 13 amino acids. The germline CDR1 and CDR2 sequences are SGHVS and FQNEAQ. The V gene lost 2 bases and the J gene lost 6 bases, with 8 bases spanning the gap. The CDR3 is CASSLQGIQPQHF. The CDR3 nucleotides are TGTGCCAGCAGCTTACAAGGGATTCAGCCCCAGCATTTT.

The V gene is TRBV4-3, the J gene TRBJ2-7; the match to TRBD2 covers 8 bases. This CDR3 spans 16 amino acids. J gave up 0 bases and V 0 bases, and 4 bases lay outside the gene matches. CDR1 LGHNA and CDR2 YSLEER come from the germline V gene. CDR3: CASSQDISGGSYEQYF. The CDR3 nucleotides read TGCGCCAGCAGCCAAGATATAAGCGGGGGCTCCTACGAGCAGTACTTC.

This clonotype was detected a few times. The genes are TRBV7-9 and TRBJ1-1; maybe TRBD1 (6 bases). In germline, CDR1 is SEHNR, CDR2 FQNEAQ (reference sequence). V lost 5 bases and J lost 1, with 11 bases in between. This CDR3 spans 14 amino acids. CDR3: CASSPRTANTEAFF. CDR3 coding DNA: TGTGCCAGCAGCCCCCGGACAGCGAACACTGAAGCTTTCTTT.

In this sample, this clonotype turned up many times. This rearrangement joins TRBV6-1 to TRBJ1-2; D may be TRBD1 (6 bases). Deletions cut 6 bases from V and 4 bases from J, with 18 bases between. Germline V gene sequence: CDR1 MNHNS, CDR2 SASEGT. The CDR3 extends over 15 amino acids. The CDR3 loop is CASRDGTNWLYGYTF. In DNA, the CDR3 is TGTGCCAGCAGGGACGGGACAAACTGGCTCTATGGCTACACCTTC.